Shown below are 9 T cell receptor beta chains from a single sample sequenced in a study of T cell changes during pregnancy in multiple sclerosis. The table came from immunoSEQ multiplex PCR; TCRdb's copy has only in-frame clones and leaves some out. The sample yields about 40,000 clones, approximately 90% seen once. The sequenced material came from PBMCs (not recorded whether the cells were cultured). These receptors came from a female donor with multiple sclerosis, enrolled in a pregnancy study.

The rearrangement joins TRBV2 to TRBJ1-1; weak D call: TRBD1 (5 bases). Trimming took 3 bases from V and 1 from J, leaving 6 bases between them. Germline values: CDR1 SNHLY, CDR2 FYNNEI. The CDR3 has 13 amino acids. The CDR3 nucleotides are TGTGCCAGCAGTGATACAGGGAACACTGAAGCTTTCTTT. Amino acids: CASSDTGNTEAFF.

This chain links TRBV5-4 with TRBJ2-3; D call uncertain. V lost 2 bases and J 2 bases, leaving 0 bases between the germline ends. The CDR3 is 11 amino acids. Germline CDR1 is SGHNT and CDR2 is YYREEE (reference sequence). The CDR3: CASSFTDTQYF. The DNA for the CDR3 is TGTGCCAGCAGCTTCACAGATACGCAGTATTTT.

V usage is TRBV6-1 and J usage is TRBJ2-5; 10 bases map to TRBD2. The V and J ends lost 4 bases and 3 bases, in that order; junction bases with no gene match: 5. CDR1 is MNHNS, CDR2 SASEGT, per germline. This CDR3 is built from 15 residues. This chain's CDR3 is CASSGRTSGKETQYF. The CDR3 coding sequence is TGTGCCAGCAGTGGTAGGACTAGCGGAAAAGAGACCCAGTACTTC.

The V and J genes are TRBV19 and TRBJ1-5, with unresolved D. Trimming removed 3 bases from V and 0 bases from J, with 6 bases in between. This CDR3 spans 14 amino acids. Germline loops: CDR1 LNHDA, CDR2 SQIVND (reference sequence). DNA of the CDR3: TGTGCCAGTAGTATCTCAGGTAGCAATCAGCCCCAGCATTTT. Translating it yields CASSISGSNQPQHF.

The rearrangement joins TRBV29-1 to TRBJ2-6; D could derive from TRBD1 or TRBD2 (5 bases each). The CDR3 is 16 amino acids. V lost 4 bases to trimming and J lost 2 bases, with 15 bases between them. In germline, CDR1 is SQVTM, CDR2 ANQGSEA. The CDR3 region has the DNA TGCAGCGTTGGTTTTGGGACGGGCGCTGGGGCCAACGTCCTGACTTTC. Residues: CSVGFGTGAGANVLTF.

The rearrangement links TRBV11-2 to TRBJ2-2; D is perhaps TRBD1 (6 bases). The germline V gene has CDR1 SGHAT and CDR2 FQNNGV. The CDR3 is 17 residues long. The V end was cut by 4 bases, the J end by 0 bases, with 15 bases between. The CDR3 loop reads CASSWDNAAANTGELFF. Written as DNA, the CDR3 is TGTGCCAGCAGCTGGGACAACGCCGCCGCGAACACCGGGGAGCTGTTTTTT.

V and J are TRBV6-5 and TRBJ1-5, with D perhaps matching TRBD1 (5 bases). In germline, CDR1 is MNHEY, CDR2 SVGAGI. The CDR3 totals 14 residues. V lost 4 bases, J lost 9 bases, and 16 bases lay in between. CDR3 DNA sequence: TGTGCCAGCAGTTCGTTTAAAGAGGGGCTGCCCCAGCATTTT. As protein: CASSSFKEGLPQHF.

V is TRBV11-2 and J is TRBJ2-5, with TRBD1 as a possible D gene (6 bases). Germline V CDR1 and CDR2: SGHAT, FQNNGV. The CDR3 extends over 14 amino acids. V lost 6 bases and J 1 base, leaving 12 bases between the germline ends. CDR3 protein: CASRRDRTQETQYF. The CDR3 DNA reads as TGTGCCAGCAGACGCGACAGGACCCAAGAGACCCAGTACTTC.

CDR3 DNA sequence: TGCAGTGCCGGCGTTGAATACGAGCAGTACTTC. It yields the protein CSAGVEYEQYF. This chain connects TRBV20-1 to TRBJ2-7; D gene ambiguous. Germline V gives CDR1 DFQATT, CDR2 SNEGSKA (reference sequence). Trimming left V 6 bases short and J 4 bases short, with 10 bases between. The CDR3 length is 11 residues.